This TCR beta chain comes out of a study of blood T cell repertoires in COVID-19. Across the study: Both acute and convalescent COVID-19 samples were obtained from the United States, Italy and Spain.

V lost 2 bases, J lost 2 bases, and 5 bases stayed unmatched. Germline-derived CDR1 and CDR2 are SGHKS and YYEKEE (reference sequence). The CDR3 consists of 15 residues. Only in-frame clones appear in the TCRdb table, and some are missing; sequencing was by immunoSEQ multiplex PCR. The sample lists about 160,000 clones; approximately 92% were seen once. The clonotype originates from a woman in her 50s with acute or convalescent COVID-19. Sequences were obtained from peripheral blood. The chain couples TRBV5-5 to TRBJ2-3; 7 bases line up with TRBD2. As DNA, the CDR3 is TGTGCCAGCAGCTTAGCGGGGACCCTCACAGATACGCAGTATTTT. It is translated as CASSLAGTLTDTQYF.